This TCR beta chain was retrieved from a study of regulatory T cells in long-lasting Graves disease (dated by TCRdb to the early 2020s). Concerning the study at large: Antithyroid drugs had been taken for less than 3 months by newly diagnosed Graves' disease patients. This study used TCR sequencing and RNA sequencing of peripheral blood to compare persistent Graves' disease patients against newly diagnosed Graves' disease patients. The study was registered as a clinical trial and conducted in China. A total of around 35 samples underwent TCR sequencing: about 13 from persistent and some 20 from newly diagnosed Graves' disease patients. What the work shows at the level of the full study, not this receptor alone: Patients with persistent disease shared more public clonotypes (about 2,500) than newly diagnosed patients did (more than 900). The authors acknowledged the small sample size as a limitation that may reduce accuracy. Peripheral blood alone was examined, since thyroid tissue, which constituted the primary lesion, could not be accessed. Compared with newly diagnosed patients, persistent Graves' disease patients had lower TCR Shannon entropy and fewer highly expanded clones, which suggests clonal expansion. Sequencing and analysis were limited to the TCR beta chain.

This clonotype occurred many times. Its antigen is currently not known. No clone much larger than this one lies a single base away; base qualities are absent. This specimen's time point label, interpreted: newly diagnosed GD, antithyroid drugs for less than 3 months. For both TCR sequencing and RNA sequencing, RNA was extracted from PBMCs using TRIzol. The diagnosis of Graves' disease followed American Thyroid Association guidelines. Patients for the study were recruited at an endocrinology department in Xi'an, China. Each patient gave 9 to 10 milliliters of peripheral blood, collected in an EDTA anticoagulant tube. PBMCs were isolated by Ficoll Paque Plus density gradient separation without further T cell sorting. An Agilent 2100 Bioanalyzer and agarose gel were used to check RNA quality, and a NanoDrop 2000 was used to measure RNA concentration. Libraries were made using multiplex PCR. This sample was sequenced with an Illumina HiSeq 4000. To build TCR beta libraries, CDR3 regions were amplified by Arm-PCR using iRepertoire HTBI primers. PCR products were gel purified before sequencing. The source study handled its data this way. Across samples, about 63 TRBV and 15 or so TRBJ segments were identified and used for gene usage analysis of CDR3 amino acid clonotypes. COPE and FqMerger were used to merge the filtered high-quality paired reads into contigs. BLAST was used to align contigs to the IMGT TRBV, TRBD and TRBJ reference genes, and CDR3 was defined following IMGT. Any clonotype with a frequency above 0.1% was counted as a highly expanded clone. Repertoire diversity was measured by Shannon entropy, and V-J evenness by the Gini coefficient. A clonotype was considered public if more than one individual shared it. TCRdb reran the public reads through fastp at Q25 and MiXCR, keeping productive beta chains. Rows merge per CDR3 protein into single entries with the most common DNA and genes. TCRdb assigned the V and J calls; the authors' analysis was not used. The table for this sample lists under 500,000 distinct CDR3 sequences; around 15% of them were counted only once. About 10% of the sample is taken by the ten largest.

These data are also associated with another study on T cells in Graves' hyperthyroidism and ophthalmopathy. The second study also describes: Graves' hyperthyroidism was defined as stable when no progression to ophthalmopathy occurred over 18 months of follow-up. The hyperthyroidism patients were between 18 and 65 years old and newly diagnosed, with a disease duration of less than 2 months. Exclusion was applied to patients with uncontrolled infections, other autoimmune diseases, pregnancy or lactation. Diagnoses were established on the basis of clinical symptoms, serum thyroxine and TRAb, thyroid ultrasound, and orbital computed tomography. The TCR CDR3 was subjected to a first round of RT-PCR using the HTBI primer set and the Qiagen OneStep RT-PCR kit. Blood samples also contained most of the expanded thyroid clonotypes (frequency above 0.001), which suggests that blood repertoires may reflect thyroid immune responses. In cross-validation, a model built on a 13 V-J signature told ophthalmopathy apart from stable hyperthyroidism with under 90% sensitivity and about 81% specificity, and in testing the same model reached 80%/75%. In validation, the model predicted progression to ophthalmopathy a median of 6.5 months before onset, with about 70% sensitivity and roughly 77% specificity. To identify distinguishing TCR V-J signatures, a discovery cohort of about a hundred patients was used, comprising 43 with Graves' ophthalmopathy and some 60 with stable Graves' hyperthyroidism. An independent validation cohort of under 20 hyperthyroidism patients and about 16 patients who later progressed to ophthalmopathy tested prospective prediction of ophthalmopathy. For training and testing, the 80 to 100 patients in the discovery cohort were randomly divided in a 7:3 ratio. The study also compared thyroid tissue and blood T-cell repertoires from 6 or 7 Graves' hyperthyroidism patients. Once sampling was done, hyperthyroidism patients were given methimazole at a starting dose of 30 mg daily, whereas ophthalmopathy patients were given high-dose intravenous methylprednisolone. The libraries were constructed in a second round of multiplex PCR and then size-selected and purified. The libraries were sequenced on an Illumina HiSeq2000 using paired-end 100 bp reads. SOAPnuke was used to process the raw data, removing reads that contained adapters or uncalled bases, had a mean Phred below 15, or lacked an exact match to the constant primer or identifier. High-quality paired reads were merged using COPE v1.2.5, and each unique nucleotide sequence was defined as a clonotype. MiTCR v1.1 was used to align clonotypes to the IMGT TRBV, TRBD and TRBJ reference segments. The analysis was restricted to V-J combinations with a frequency above 0.0001, which together covered 98% to 99.2% of the repertoires. A TCS score was defined as the ratio of F50 (clonal expansion) to E x V (chaos), with BLOSUM62-based TCRdist applied between CDR3 peptides within each V-J. Welch's t-statistics and random forest reduced around 520 V-J features to 10 to 15, which were used in a naive Bayes classifier (R e1071). No statistical method was used to set the sample size in advance, and investigators knew the group allocation. TCR Vbeta CDR3 sequencing of 120 to 150 peripheral blood samples (43 ophthalmopathy, 70 to 85 hyperthyroidism and approximately 17 progressor patients) is reported in the paper.

Here the sequenced sample was peripheral blood mononuclear cells (PBMCs), taken at new diagnosis, from a patient treated with antithyroid drugs. The sequence was obtained from a woman aged 25 to 39 with Graves disease. Donor details come from another sample of the same person, matched by shared clones.

The CDR3 protein sequence reads: CASSLERDGQPQHF. The bases are TGTGCCAGCAGCTTAGAGCGGGATGGCCAGCCCCAGCATTTT. The chain joins TRBV7-8 to TRBJ1-5; no D gene call is confident. The cysteine opens and the phenylalanine closes a CDR3 of 14 amino acids. Left in the record is the CDR3 DNA by itself, 42 bases read in frame from the first base. Cut back by 1 base and 7 bases, the V and J ends lie 11 bases apart. As encoded in the germline V gene, CDR1 is SGHVS while CDR2 is FQNEAQ.